The 2 T cell receptor beta chains presented below share a single source sample, sequenced in a study of cytomegalovirus exposure and HLA in healthy donors. The PCR was carried out with 60 Vbeta primers and 13 Jbeta primers. Using immunoSEQ multiplex PCR, the repertoire was profiled, and TCRdb retains in-frame clones only, with some absent. The table lists roughly 160,000 clones, 73% of them singletons. Material: PBMCs. The receptors were sampled from a woman younger than 30 in good health and CMV-seropositive.

J is TRBJ1-6 and V is TRBV7-3, with 9 bases fitting TRBD1. Germline V lookup: CDR1 SGHTA, CDR2 FQGTGA. The CDR3 length is 16 residues. Germline trimming cut 1 base from V and 10 bases from J; bases unmatched to any gene: 8. This chain's CDR3 is CASSLMGDRVGSPLHF. As DNA, the CDR3 is TGTGCCAGCAGCTTAATGGGGGACAGGGTTGGATCACCCCTCCACTTT.

The table lists this clone with a count of one. The rearrangement joins TRBV7-2 to TRBJ1-2; 8 bases fit TRBD1. CDR1 is SGHTA, CDR2 FQGNSA, per germline. J gave up 2 bases and V 3 bases, and 5 bases lay outside the gene matches. This CDR3 has 15 residues. CDR3 region: CASSLGQAGNYGYTF. The CDR3 DNA follows: TGTGCCAGCAGCTTGGGACAGGCCGGCAACTATGGCTACACCTTC.